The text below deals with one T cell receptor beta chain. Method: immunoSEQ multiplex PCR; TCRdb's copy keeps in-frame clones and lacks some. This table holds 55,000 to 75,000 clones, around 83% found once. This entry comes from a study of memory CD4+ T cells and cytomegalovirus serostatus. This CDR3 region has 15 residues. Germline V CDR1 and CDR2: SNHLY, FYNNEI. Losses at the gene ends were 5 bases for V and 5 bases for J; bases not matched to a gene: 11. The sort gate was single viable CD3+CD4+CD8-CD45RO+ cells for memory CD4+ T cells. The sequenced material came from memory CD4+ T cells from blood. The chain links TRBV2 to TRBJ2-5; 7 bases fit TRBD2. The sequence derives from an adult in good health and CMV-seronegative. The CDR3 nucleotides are TGTGCCAGCAGTCAACTAGCGTCCCCGCGGGAGACCCAGTACTTC. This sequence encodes CASSQLASPRETQYF.